Listed here are 19 T cell receptor beta chains from one sample, sequenced in a study of cytomegalovirus exposure and HLA in healthy donors. PCR primers comprised 60 Vbeta and 13 Jbeta primers. The assay was immunoSEQ multiplex PCR, and TCRdb's table has in-frame clones only and misses some. The sample holds about 160,000 clones, 82% seen once. What was sequenced was PBMCs. Source of these receptors: a girl aged 2 to 10 in good health and CMV-seropositive.

This clone was detected only a few times. The genes are TRBV4-1 and TRBJ2-6; perhaps TRBD2 as D (7 bases). V lost 1 base and J lost 2, with 21 bases in between. The CDR3 is made up of 20 amino acids. Germline V CDR1 and CDR2: MGHRA, YSYEKL. CDR3 bases: TGCGCCAGCAGCCAAGTGGGCCTAGGGGGGGCGCTCACTGGGGCCAACGTCCTGACTTTC. As protein: CASSQVGLGGALTGANVLTF.

The chain recombines TRBV9 with TRBJ2-5; 8 bases agree with TRBD2. The germline V gene has CDR1 SGDLS and CDR2 YYNGEE. This CDR3 region has 15 residues. V lost 1 base and J lost 4; bases outside the gene matches: 6. In DNA, the CDR3 is TGTGCCAGCAGCGTATCGCCTAGCGGGTCAGAGACCCAGTACTTC. As protein: CASSVSPSGSETQYF.

The rearrangement joins TRBV21-1 to TRBJ2-1; the table's D call, TRBD2, was not checked against the DNA. TRBV21-1 is a pseudogene. CDR3 size: 14 residues. Here the CDR3 DNA reads TGTGCCAGCAGCCAAACACTAGAACTCGGTGAGCAGTTCTTC. Translation: CASSQTLELGEQFF.

The J gene is TRBJ2-3, the V gene TRBV28; 13 bases are a match to TRBD2. Germline V gene data show CDR1 as MDHEN and CDR2 as SYDVKM. This CDR3 is built from 21 residues. With V trimmed by 3 bases and J by 1 base, 16 bases remained unmatched. The CDR3 loop reads CASSLGTIGLAGDGGTDTQYF. The CDR3 coding sequence is TGTGCCAGCAGTTTGGGGACCATCGGACTAGCGGGAGATGGGGGCACAGATACGCAGTATTTT.

The CDR3 reads CASRLESMGQPYF. The CDR3, as DNA: TGTGCCAGCAGGTTAGAGAGTATGGGACAGCCGTACTTC. V gene TRBV6-1 combines with J gene TRBJ2-4; TRBD1 matches 7 bases. The CDR3 extends over 13 amino acids. The junction had 14 bases not matched to a gene; V was cut back by 6 bases and J by 15 bases. Germline CDR1 is MNHNS and CDR2 is SASEGT.

The chain employs TRBV4-1 and TRBJ2-1; 8 positions match TRBD1. The V segment lost 4 bases and the J segment 5 bases; nucleotides outside the gene matches: 4. Germline values: CDR1 MGHRA, CDR2 YSYEKL. There are 14 residues in the CDR3. The CDR3 DNA sequence: TGCGCCAGCAGCCTTAGACAGGGGAACAATGAGCAGTTCTTC. Its translation: CASSLRQGNNEQFF.

The V gene is TRBV10-1, the J gene TRBJ2-3; 12 bases are a match to TRBD2. Trimming removed 8 bases from V and 0 bases from J; junction bases left unmatched: 3. Germline V gives CDR1 WNHNN, CDR2 SYGVQD (reference sequence). This CDR3 is built from 15 residues. This CDR3 reads CASGGLAGSTDTQYF. In DNA form, the CDR3 reads TGCGCCAGCGGTGGACTAGCGGGGAGCACAGATACGCAGTATTTT.

This clone turned up a few times. The chain employs TRBV27 and TRBJ1-2, with D possibly being TRBD1 (5 bases). Trimming removed 5 bases from V and 7 bases from J, with 14 bases in between. In germline, CDR1 is MNHEY, CDR2 SMNVEV (reference sequence). The CDR3 has 13 amino acids. This chain's CDR3 is CASSPDTVSGYTF. CDR3 sequence (DNA): TGTGCCAGCAGTCCGGACACGGTGTCTGGCTACACCTTC.

This rearrangement joins TRBV13 to TRBJ1-2, with D tentatively TRBD1 (6 bases). The CDR3 sequence is 13 residues long. The germline V and J ends were trimmed by 0 bases and 6 bases, with 8 bases remaining between them. Looked up from germline, CDR1 is PRHDT and CDR2 is FYEKMQ (reference sequence). The CDR3 bases are TGTGCCAGCAGCTTAGGCCAGGGGCATGGCTACACCTTC. Protein sequence: CASSLGQGHGYTF.

The chain recombines TRBV6-4 with TRBJ2-2, with TRBD2 as a possible D gene (5 bases). The V end lost 3 bases, the J end lost 6 bases, and 11 bases lay between the germline ends. Germline CDR1 and CDR2: MRHNA and SNTAGT. The CDR3 has 14 residues. CDR3 bases: TGTGCCAGCAGTGAAGGAGGTGTGTCCGGGGAGCTGTTTTTT. Encoded protein: CASSEGGVSGELFF.

This chain connects TRBV30 to TRBJ1-2; D is uncertain. Between the trimmed V and J ends, which lost 3 bases and 8 bases, there was a span of 13 bases. The germline gives CDR1 GTSNPN, CDR2 SVGIG (reference sequence). The CDR3 consists of 12 residues. The CDR3 region has the DNA TGTGCCTGGAGCGAGGGTCTAATCGGCTACACCTTC. Translated: CAWSEGLIGYTF. Full variable domain (missing parts from reference TRBV30 and TRBJ1-2): SQTIHQWPATLVQPVGSPLSLECTVEGTSNPNLYWYRQAAGRGLQLLFYSVGIGQISSEVPQNLSASRPQDRQFILSSKKLLLSDSGFYLCAWSEGLIGYTFGSGTRLTVV.

The rearrangement links TRBV4-2 to TRBJ2-7; D ambiguous. The CDR3 totals 15 residues. The V gene lost 1 base and the J gene lost 0 bases, with 10 bases spanning the gap. Germline values: CDR1 LGHNA, CDR2 YNFKEQ. The CDR3 loop reads CASSQALESSYEQYF. For the CDR3, the DNA is TGTGCCAGCAGCCAAGCATTAGAGTCCTCCTACGAGCAGTACTTC.

The chain couples TRBV27 to TRBJ1-5; D remains ambiguous. CDR3 length equals 18 residues. Looked up from germline, CDR1 is MNHEY and CDR2 is SMNVEV (reference sequence). With 4 bases removed from V and 0 bases from J, the gap between germline ends came to 19 bases. The DNA for the CDR3 is TGTGCCAGCAGTTCCCCCCCGAAGTGGCCTTATAGCAATCAGCCCCAGCATTTT. It codes for CASSSPPKWPYSNQPQHF.

This chain uses TRBV28 with TRBJ2-1, with D uncertain. Trimming left V 1 base short and J 0 bases short, with 7 bases between. The germline CDR1 and CDR2 sequences are MDHEN and SYDVKM. The CDR3 has 15 residues. The CDR3: CASSLYQNSYNEQFF. The CDR3 coding sequence is TGTGCCAGCAGTTTATACCAGAACTCCTACAATGAGCAGTTCTTC.

The count of this clone is one. The genes are TRBV4-1 and TRBJ2-2; weak D call: TRBD2 (6 bases). Germline-derived CDR1 and CDR2 are MGHRA and YSYEKL. The V end was cut by 4 bases, the J end by 0 bases, with 9 bases between. The length of the CDR3 is 15 residues. CDR3 amino acids: CASSPLAANTGELFF. As DNA, the CDR3 is TGCGCCAGCAGCCCACTAGCAGCGAACACCGGGGAGCTGTTTTTT.

The chain carries TRBV4-1 and TRBJ2-7; D is possibly TRBD2 (6 bases). Trimming took off 2 bases at V and 0 bases at J, with 14 bases between the two ends. Germline-derived CDR1 and CDR2 are MGHRA and YSYEKL. The CDR3 is 16 amino acids. The CDR3 spells CASSQSPASASYEQYF. The CDR3 region has the DNA TGCGCCAGCAGCCAATCTCCCGCTAGCGCCTCCTACGAGCAGTACTTC.

The V call is TRBV27, the J call TRBJ2-7, with 7 bases matching TRBD1. Germline CDR1 is MNHEY and CDR2 is SMNVEV (reference sequence). The CDR3 is 12 amino acids. V trimming: 8 bases; J trimming: 5 bases; junction bases outside the gene matches: 6. The CDR3 nucleotides read TGTGCCAGCCACGGACAGGCTAACGAGCAGTACTTC. It specifies CASHGQANEQYF.

The chain has TRBV6-4 and TRBJ2-6, with D unresolved. The CDR3 covers 14 residues. Germline V gives CDR1 MRHNA, CDR2 SNTAGT. V was pared by 1 base and J by 2 bases, with 3 bases between. The CDR3: CASSDYTGANVLTF. CDR3 DNA: TGTGCCAGCAGTGACTACACTGGGGCCAACGTCCTGACTTTC.

The chain carries TRBV19 and TRBJ2-2; D may be TRBD1 (6 bases). Germline V lookup: CDR1 LNHDA, CDR2 SQIVND (reference sequence). CDR3 length: 13 amino acids. V was clipped by 6 bases and J by 7 bases, with 12 bases between them. CDR3 protein: CASRHRVGGELFF. The DNA for the CDR3 is TGTGCCAGTAGACACAGGGTTGGCGGGGAGCTGTTTTTT.